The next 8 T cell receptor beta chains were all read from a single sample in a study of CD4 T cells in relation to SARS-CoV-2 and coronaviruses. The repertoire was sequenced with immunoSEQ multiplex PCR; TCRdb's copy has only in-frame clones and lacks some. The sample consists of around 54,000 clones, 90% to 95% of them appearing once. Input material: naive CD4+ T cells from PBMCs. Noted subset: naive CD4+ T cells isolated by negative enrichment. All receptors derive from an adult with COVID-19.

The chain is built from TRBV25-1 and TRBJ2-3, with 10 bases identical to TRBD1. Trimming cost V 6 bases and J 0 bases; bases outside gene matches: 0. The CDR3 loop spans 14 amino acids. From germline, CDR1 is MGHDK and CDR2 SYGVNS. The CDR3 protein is CASRDRGSTDTQYF. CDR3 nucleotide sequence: TGTGCCAGCAGGGACAGGGGGAGCACAGATACGCAGTATTTT.

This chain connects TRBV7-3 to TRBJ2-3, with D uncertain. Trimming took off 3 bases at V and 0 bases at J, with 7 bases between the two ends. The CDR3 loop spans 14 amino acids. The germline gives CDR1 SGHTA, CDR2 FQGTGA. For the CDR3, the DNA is TGTGCCAGCAGCTTCCTCACTAGCACAGATACGCAGTATTTT. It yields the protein CASSFLTSTDTQYF.

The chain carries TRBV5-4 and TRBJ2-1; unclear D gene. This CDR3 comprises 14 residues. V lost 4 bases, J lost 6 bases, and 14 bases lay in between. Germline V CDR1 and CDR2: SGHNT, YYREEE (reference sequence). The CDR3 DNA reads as TGTGCCAGCAGCCCCCGAGGTAGCAGCAATGAGCAGTTCTTC. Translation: CASSPRGSSNEQFF.

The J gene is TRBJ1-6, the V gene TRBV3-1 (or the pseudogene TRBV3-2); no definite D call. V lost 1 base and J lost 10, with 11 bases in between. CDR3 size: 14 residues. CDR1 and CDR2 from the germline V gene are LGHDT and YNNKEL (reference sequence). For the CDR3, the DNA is TGTGCCAGCAGCCAAGTCGCGGAAAACTCACCCCTCCACTTT. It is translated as CASSQVAENSPLHF.

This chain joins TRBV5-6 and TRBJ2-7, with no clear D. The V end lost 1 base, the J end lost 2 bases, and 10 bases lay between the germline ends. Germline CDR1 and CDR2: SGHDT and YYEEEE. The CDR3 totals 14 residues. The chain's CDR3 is CASSLLGNTYEQYF. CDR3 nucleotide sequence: TGTGCCAGCAGCTTGTTAGGGAATACCTACGAGCAGTACTTC.

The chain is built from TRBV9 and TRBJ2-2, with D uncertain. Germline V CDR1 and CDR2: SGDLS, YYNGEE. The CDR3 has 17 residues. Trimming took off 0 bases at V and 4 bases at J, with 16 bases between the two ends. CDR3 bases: TGTGCCAGCAGCGTAGAGCCGACGGGTCGTGGCACCGGGGAGCTGTTTTTT. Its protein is CASSVEPTGRGTGELFF. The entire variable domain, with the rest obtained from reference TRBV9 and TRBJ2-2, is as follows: DSGVTQTPKHLITATGQRVTLRCSPRSGDLSVYWYQQSLDQGLQFLIQYYNGEERAKGNILERFSAQQFPDLHSELNLSSLELGDSALYFCASSVEPTGRGTGELFFGEGSRLTVL.

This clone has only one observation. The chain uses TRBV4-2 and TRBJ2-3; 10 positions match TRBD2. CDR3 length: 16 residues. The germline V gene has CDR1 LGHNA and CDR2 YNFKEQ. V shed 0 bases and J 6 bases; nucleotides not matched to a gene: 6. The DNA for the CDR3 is TGTGCCAGCAGCCAAGAGGGGACTAGCGTCTCGGATACGCAGTATTTT. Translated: CASSQEGTSVSDTQYF.

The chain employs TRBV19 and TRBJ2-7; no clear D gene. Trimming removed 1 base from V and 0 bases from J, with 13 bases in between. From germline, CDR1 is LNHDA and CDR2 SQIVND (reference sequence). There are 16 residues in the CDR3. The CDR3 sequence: CASSIGWVRSSYEQYF. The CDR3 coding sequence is TGTGCCAGTAGTATAGGGTGGGTAAGGAGCTCCTACGAGCAGTACTTC.